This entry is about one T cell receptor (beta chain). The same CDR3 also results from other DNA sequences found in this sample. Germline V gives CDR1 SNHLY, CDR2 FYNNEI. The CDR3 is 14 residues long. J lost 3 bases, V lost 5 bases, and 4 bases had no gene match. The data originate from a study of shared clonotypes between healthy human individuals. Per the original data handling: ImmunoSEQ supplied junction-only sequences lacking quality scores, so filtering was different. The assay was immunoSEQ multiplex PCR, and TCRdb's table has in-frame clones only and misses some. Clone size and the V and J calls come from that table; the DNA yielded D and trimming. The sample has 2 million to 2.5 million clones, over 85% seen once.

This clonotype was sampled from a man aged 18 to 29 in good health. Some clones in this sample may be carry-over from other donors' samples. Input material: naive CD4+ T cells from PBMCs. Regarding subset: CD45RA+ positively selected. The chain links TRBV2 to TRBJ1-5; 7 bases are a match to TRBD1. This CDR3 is CASSQQGNNQPQHF. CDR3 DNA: TGTGCCAGCAGTCAACAGGGGAACAATCAGCCCCAGCATTTT. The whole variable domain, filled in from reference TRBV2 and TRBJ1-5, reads EPEVTQTPSHQVTQMGQEVILRCVPISNHLYFYWYRQILGQKVEFLVSFYNNEISEKSEIFDDQFSVERPDGSNFTLKIRSTKLEDSAMYFCASSQQGNNQPQHFGDGTRLSIL.